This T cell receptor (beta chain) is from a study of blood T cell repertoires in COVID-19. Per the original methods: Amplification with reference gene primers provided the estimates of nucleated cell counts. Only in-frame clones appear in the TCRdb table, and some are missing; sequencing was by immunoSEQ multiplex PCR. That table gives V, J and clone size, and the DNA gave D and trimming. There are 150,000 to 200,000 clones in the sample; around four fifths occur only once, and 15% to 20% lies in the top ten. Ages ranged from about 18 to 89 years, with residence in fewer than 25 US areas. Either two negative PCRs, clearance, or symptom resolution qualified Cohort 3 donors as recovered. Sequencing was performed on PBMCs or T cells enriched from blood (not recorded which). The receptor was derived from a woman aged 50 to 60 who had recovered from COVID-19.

The CDR3 bases are TGCGCCAGCAGCTCCGAGACGAACACCGGGGAGCTGTTTTTT. Translation: CASSSETNTGELFF. The chain carries TRBV5-1 and TRBJ2-2, with D unresolved. Germline CDR1 is SGHRS and CDR2 is YFSETQ. The V gene lost 3 bases and the J gene lost 0 bases, with 6 bases spanning the gap. The CDR3 spans 14 residues.